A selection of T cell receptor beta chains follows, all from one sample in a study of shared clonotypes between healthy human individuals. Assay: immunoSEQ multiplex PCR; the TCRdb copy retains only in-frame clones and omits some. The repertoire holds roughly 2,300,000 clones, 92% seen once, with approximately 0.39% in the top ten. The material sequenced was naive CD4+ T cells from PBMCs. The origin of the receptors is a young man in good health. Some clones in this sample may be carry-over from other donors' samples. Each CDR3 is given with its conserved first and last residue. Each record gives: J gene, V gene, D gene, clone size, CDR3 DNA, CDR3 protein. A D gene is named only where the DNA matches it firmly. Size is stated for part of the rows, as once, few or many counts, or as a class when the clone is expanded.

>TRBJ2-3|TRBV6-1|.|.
TGTGCCAGCAGTGAATACAGGGTCAGCACAGATACGCAGTATTTT
CASSEYRVSTDTQYF
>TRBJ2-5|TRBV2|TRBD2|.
TGTGCCAGCAGAATAAAGCGGGATGGGCCAGAGACCCAGTACTTC
CASRIKRDGPETQYF
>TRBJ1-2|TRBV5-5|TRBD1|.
TGTGCCAGCAGCCAGAGACAGGGTCCCCATGGCTACACCTTC
CASSQRQGPHGYTF
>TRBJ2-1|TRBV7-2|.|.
TGTGCCAGCAGCTTAGCGGGAGGAAGGTACAATGAGCAGTTCTTC
CASSLAGGRYNEQFF
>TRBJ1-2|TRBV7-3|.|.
TGTGCCAGCAGCTTAGGGGTCGGCGACTATGGCTACACCTTC
CASSLGVGDYGYTF
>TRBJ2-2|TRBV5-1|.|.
TGCGCCAGCAGCTTCATCAGGGGTATCACCGGGGAGCTGTTTTTT
CASSFIRGITGELFF
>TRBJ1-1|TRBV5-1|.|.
TGCGCCAGCAGCTTGATGGAGGGGTTCACTGAAGCTTTCTTT
CASSLMEGFTEAFF
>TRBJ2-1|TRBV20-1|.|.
TGCAGTGCCGCTTACAATGAGCAGTTCTTC
CSAAYNEQFF
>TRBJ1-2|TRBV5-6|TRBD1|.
TGTGCCAGCAGCTGGGACAGGTACTATGGCTACACCTTC
CASSWDRYYGYTF
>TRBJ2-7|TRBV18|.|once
TGTGCCAGCTCACCCCAGTCGTCCGCTAACTACGAGCAGTACTTC
CASSPQSSANYEQYF
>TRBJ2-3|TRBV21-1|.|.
TGTGCCAGGCGACTCTTAGATACGCAGTATTTT
CARRLLDTQYF
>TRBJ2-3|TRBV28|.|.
TGTGCCAGCAACAACAGACCCGATACGCAGTATTTT
CASNNRPDTQYF
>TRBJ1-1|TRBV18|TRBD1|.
TGTGCCAGCCGGGACAGCATGAACACTGAAGCTTTCTTT
CASRDSMNTEAFF
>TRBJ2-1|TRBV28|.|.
TGTGCCAGCAGTTTTTTTCCCAATGAGCAGTTCTTC
CASSFFPNEQFF
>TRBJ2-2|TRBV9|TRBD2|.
TGTGCCAGCAGCGTAGTAGCGGGAGGGCCCGCGAACACCGGGGAGCTGTTTTTT
CASSVVAGGPANTGELFF
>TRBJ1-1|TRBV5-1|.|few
TGCGCCAGCAGCAGAGACACTGAAGCTTTCTTT
CASSRDTEAFF
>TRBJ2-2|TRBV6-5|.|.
TGTGCCAGCAGTCCCCTTTTCGTGACCACCGGGGAGCTGTTTTTT
CASSPLFVTTGELFF
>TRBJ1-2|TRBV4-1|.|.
TGCGCCAGCAGCACCACAGTGTCCGGCTACACCTTC
CASSTTVSGYTF
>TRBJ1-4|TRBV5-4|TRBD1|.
TGTGCCAGCAGCTTGAATAAACAGGGGGGGGAAAAACTGTTTTTT
CASSLNKQGGEKLFF
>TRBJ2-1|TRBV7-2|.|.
TGTGCCAGCAGCTTGGTGGTTTGGAATGAGCAGTTCTTC
CASSLVVWNEQFF
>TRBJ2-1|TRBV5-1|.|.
TGCGCCAGCAGCTTCGGGGTTCGGGGCGATGAGCAGTTCTTC
CASSFGVRGDEQFF
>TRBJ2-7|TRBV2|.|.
TGTGCCAGCAGTGAGGCGGGGTTGGAGTACTTC
CASSEAGLEYF
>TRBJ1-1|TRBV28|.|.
TGTGCCAGCAGTTTATGGGACGGAAATACAGAAGCTTTCTTT
CASSLWDGNTEAFF
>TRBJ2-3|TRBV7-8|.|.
TGTGCCAGCAGCCCAACAGCCCCCGATACGCAGTATTTT
CASSPTAPDTQYF
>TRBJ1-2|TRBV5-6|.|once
TGTGCCAGCAGCTTGGGGGGGCAGGGCCTTCGAACCTTC
CASSLGGQGLRTF
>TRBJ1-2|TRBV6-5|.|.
TGTGCCAGCAGTTACCTTGCAGGGGCCCTTTATGGCTACACCTTC
CASSYLAGALYGYTF
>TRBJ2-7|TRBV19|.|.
TGTGCCAGTAGTATCAGGGAGGAGCAGTACTTC
CASSIREEQYF
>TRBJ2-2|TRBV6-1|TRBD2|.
TGTGCCAGCAGCCGGACTAGCGGGAGAATCGGGGAGCTGTTTTTT
CASSRTSGRIGELFF
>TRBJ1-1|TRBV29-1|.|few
TGCAGTCCGACAGAAACTCTCCACACTGAAGCTTTCTTT
CSPTETLHTEAFF
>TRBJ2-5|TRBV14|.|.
TGTGCCAGCAGCCGCCGGGACCTCCAAGAGACCCAGTACTTC
CASSRRDLQETQYF
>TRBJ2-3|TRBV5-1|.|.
TGCGCCAGCAGCTCGGGGACAACTGGAGGAGATACGCAGTATTTT
CASSSGTTGGDTQYF
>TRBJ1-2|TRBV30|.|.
TGTGCCTGTAGCCCGGGACCCCACTATGGCTACACCTTC
CACSPGPHYGYTF
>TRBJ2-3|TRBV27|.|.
TGTGCCAGCAGGTTCGAACATAGCACAGATACGCAGTATTTT
CASRFEHSTDTQYF
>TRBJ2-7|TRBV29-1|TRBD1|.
TGCAGCGTTGTGCAGACAGGGTTGTACGAGCAGTACTTC
CSVVQTGLYEQYF
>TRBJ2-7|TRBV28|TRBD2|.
TGTGCCAGCACCCCGGCGGGAGTTGAGTACGAGCAGTACTTC
CASTPAGVEYEQYF
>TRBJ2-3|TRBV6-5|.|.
TGTGCCAGCAGTTACTCGGGCGGACGCACAGATACGCAGTATTTT
CASSYSGGRTDTQYF
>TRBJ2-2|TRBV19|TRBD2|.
TGTGCCAGTAGAAGTAGCGGGAGTCCCACCGGGGAGCTGTTTTTT
CASRSSGSPTGELFF
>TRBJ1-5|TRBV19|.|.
TGTGCCAGTAGTCCCCCTCGCGGGGGATATAGCAATCAGCCCCAGCATTTT
CASSPPRGGYSNQPQHF
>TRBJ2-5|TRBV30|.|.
TGTGCCTGGTTTTCCCAAAAGACCCAGTACTTC
CAWFSQKTQYF
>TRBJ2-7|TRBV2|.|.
TGTGCCAGCAGAGGGACCCTTGGGGACGAGCAGTACTTC
CASRGTLGDEQYF
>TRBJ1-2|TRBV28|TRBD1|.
TGTGCCAGCAGGATGATGGGGACAGGGGTTTCAAATGGCTACACCTTC
CASRMMGTGVSNGYTF
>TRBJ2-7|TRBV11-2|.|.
TGTGCCAGCAGCCCAACCGCAGGGTTGACCTACGAGCAGTACTTC
CASSPTAGLTYEQYF
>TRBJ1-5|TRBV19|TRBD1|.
TGTGCCAGTAGTATAGGACAGGGGATTCAGCCCCAGCATTTT
CASSIGQGIQPQHF
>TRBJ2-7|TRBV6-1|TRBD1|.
TGTGCCAGCGACCGGGACAGGGGTCTCTACGAGCAGTACTTC
CASDRDRGLYEQYF
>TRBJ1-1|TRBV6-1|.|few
TGTGCCAGCAAAAGGGCCTTGAACACTGAAGCTTTCTTT
CASKRALNTEAFF
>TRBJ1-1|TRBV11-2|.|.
TGTGCCAGCAGCTTAGTATTGGTGAGGGATACTGAAGCTTTCTTT
CASSLVLVRDTEAFF
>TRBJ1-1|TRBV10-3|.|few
TGTGCCATCAGAGGGGTGAGCACTGAAGCTTTCTTT
CAIRGVSTEAFF
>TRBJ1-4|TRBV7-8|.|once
TGTGCCAGCAGCTTAGCCGGCGCAACTAATGAAAAACTGTTTTTT
CASSLAGATNEKLFF
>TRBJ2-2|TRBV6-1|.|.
TGTGCCAGCAGTGACCCCAGGGGCCGCGGGGAGCTGTTTTTT
CASSDPRGRGELFF
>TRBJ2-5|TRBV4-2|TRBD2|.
TGTGCCAGCAGCCAAGATCAGGGTAGCGGGGGAGAGACCCAGTACTTC
CASSQDQGSGGETQYF
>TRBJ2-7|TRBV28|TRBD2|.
TGTGCCAGCAGTACGGGAGGTTATTTCTACGAGCAGTACTTC
CASSTGGYFYEQYF
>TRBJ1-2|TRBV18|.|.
TGTGCCAGCTCAGCGGGGCGCGTAGAGGACTATGGCTACACCTTC
CASSAGRVEDYGYTF
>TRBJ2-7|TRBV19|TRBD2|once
TGTGCCACCAAGCCTAGCGGGAGCTCCTACGAGCAGTACTTC
CATKPSGSSYEQYF
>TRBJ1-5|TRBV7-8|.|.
TGTGCCAGCAGTTTTCAGGGTAGCAATCAGCCCCAGCATTTT
CASSFQGSNQPQHF
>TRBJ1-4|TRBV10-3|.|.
TGTGCCATCAGTGAGTCAGGGTACCCGGATGAAAAACTGTTTTTT
CAISESGYPDEKLFF